This T cell receptor beta chain is drawn from a study of T cell responses to AZD1222 COVID-19 vaccine. Method: immunoSEQ multiplex PCR; TCRdb's copy keeps in-frame clones and lacks some. The repertoire has around 120,000 clones, more than 85% of them found once; the top ten carry 11%. The CDR3 is 13 residues long. Germline V gene lookup returns CDR1 MNHEY and CDR2 SVGAGI. V was clipped by 6 bases and J by 4 bases, with 10 bases between them. With regard to this clone: The antigen is undetermined. The sample carries other DNA sequences with the same CDR3.

General study results and limits: Repertoires in all cases were sampled only once the peak T cell response had passed. Spike-specific TCR breadth and depth grew following two AZD1222 doses. White British donors predominated, females outnumbered males, and clonal diversity was possibly underestimated.

The J gene is TRBJ1-5, the V gene TRBV6-5, with D unresolved. The TCR originated in an adult in good health. The specimen comprised peripheral blood, sampled on day 0 of MenACWY control vaccination. DNA for the CDR3: TGTGCCAGCAGACGCGACCTAAATCAGCCCCAGCATTTT. Its protein product is CASRRDLNQPQHF.